The 4 T cell receptor beta chains below were found in one sample sequenced in a study of human T cells and chemical hapten exposure. One entry per CDR3 protein, called by TCRdb with MiXCR from the RACE reads. The sample carries 200,000 to 300,000 distinct CDR3 sequences, more than 6.5% recorded once. Stated time point: pre-sensitization, week 0. The treatment was: therapeutic diphenylcyclopropenone sensitization with weekly scalp DPC. This material consisted of whole blood, taken in connection with sensitization to the hapten diphenylcyclopropenone (DPC). The receptor set was obtained from a woman in her forties with alopecia areata. Some clones in this sample may be carry-over from other donors' samples.

This clonotype was found a few times. In DNA form, the CDR3 reads TGTGCCAGCAGTTCCGCTTATAGCAATCAGCCCCAGCATTTT. As protein: CASSSAYSNQPQHF. The chain links TRBV28 to TRBJ1-5; D unclear. This CDR3 has 14 residues. Trimming shortened V by 4 bases and J by 0 bases, and 7 bases separated the two germline ends. CDR1 is MDHEN, CDR2 SYDVKM, per germline.

This clonotype showed up many times. Its ends do not fully match the called genes, so a read error is possible. This rearrangement joins TRBV6-1 to TRBJ1-2; D is undetermined. The CDR3 totals 13 residues. CDR1 is MNHNS and CDR2 is SASEGT in the germline V gene. The chain's CDR3 is CASSEVGNYGNTF. The CDR3 DNA is TGTGCCAGCAGTGAGGTGGGGAACTATGGCAACACCTTC.

The rearrangement joins TRBV6-5 to TRBJ2-3; D is perhaps TRBD1 (5 bases). CDR1 is MNHEY, CDR2 SVGAGI, per germline. The V gene lost 2 bases and the J gene lost 5 bases, with 11 bases spanning the gap. The CDR3 has 14 residues. CDR3 sequence: CASSYANQGDTQYF. CDR3 DNA sequence: TGTGCCAGCAGTTACGCTAATCAGGGAGATACGCAGTATTTT.

This clonotype was recorded at least ten times. V gene TRBV29-1 combines with J gene TRBJ1-5; a weak D match, TRBD1 (6 bases). Trimming stripped 4 bases from V and 3 bases from J, with 16 bases between. CDR1 is SQVTM, CDR2 ANQGSEA, per germline. The CDR3 is 15 amino acids. This CDR3 is CSVAPGQGPNQPQHF. The CDR3 DNA is TGCAGCGTTGCCCCGGGACAAGGCCCCAATCAGCCCCAGCATTTT.